This T cell receptor beta chain emerged from a study of type 1 regulatory T cells. Background on the study: An in vitro protocol generated T-allo10, a Tr1-enriched, alloantigen-specific CD4 T cell product.

The CDR3 length is 13 residues, termini included. Germline CDR1 SQVTM, CDR2 ANQGSEA. General study points: Tr1 cells had a more restricted TCR repertoire than non-Tr1 cells.

Points on this clonotype: The target antigen is unknown. The limits of the CDR3 on the DNA are not certain, so only TCRdb's listed CDR3 is given.

In TCRdb, the reads were re-called with MiXCR into one record per CDR3 protein. The sample lists about 60,000 distinct CDR3 sequences, about 50% occurring once. The chain has TRBV29-1 and TRBJ2-1; no DNA check was done on the table's D call, TRBD2. Sequencing was performed on cultured non-Tr1 T cells, either the whole culture or a sorted T cell fraction (not recorded which). The receptor's source is a human donor in good health. The chain's CDR3 is CSVVPAGRYEQFF.